This T cell receptor beta chain was sequenced in a study of vaccination effects on CD4 cells after COVID-19. Study-wide points: Cross-reaction with common cold coronaviruses was seen in only 1 of 255 vaccine-induced clones from healthy vaccinees.

The table came from immunoSEQ multiplex PCR; TCRdb's copy has only in-frame clones and leaves some out. In the table there are under 40,000 clones, more than 70% of which are singletons. CDR3 length: 14 residues. V lost 0 bases to trimming and J lost 2 bases; unmatched junction nucleotides: 0. The germline V gene encodes CDR1 SGHRS and CDR2 YFSETQ. Viral peptide pool expansion of antigen-specific CD4+ T cells preceded sequencing in the ViraFEST assay. Isolating CD4+ T cells followed ten to eleven days of culture. The vaccine recipients had no prior SARS-CoV-2 infection, with negative nucleocapsid antibodies. Wells each received 2 million to 2.5 million PBMC, cultured with about 10 IU/ml IL-2 and 10 ug/ml peptides. On both days 3 and 7, half of the culture medium was replaced with IL-2 medium. With regard to this clone: Its antigen is unknown.

Here the sequenced sample was CD4+ T cells from PBMCs cultured with HCoV-OC43 spike peptides, taken before COVID-19 vaccination. Subset noted: HCoV-OC43 spike overlapping peptide pool stimulation. This receptor was taken from a human donor who received a COVID-19 vaccine. The chain uses TRBV5-1 and TRBJ1-2, with TRBD1 matching 8 bases. The CDR3 is CASSLGQGNYGYTF. The CDR3, as DNA: TGCGCCAGCAGCTTGGGACAGGGGAACTATGGCTACACCTTC. The variable domain in full, with the rest retrieved from reference TRBV5-1 and TRBJ1-2, is KAGVTQTPRYLIKTRGQQVTLSCSPISGHRSVSWYQQTPGQGLQFLFEYFSETQRNKGNFPGRFSGRQFSNSRSEMNVSTLELGDSALYLCASSLGQGNYGYTFGSGTRLTVV.